The 11 T cell receptor beta chains given below trace back to one sample, sequenced in a study of CD8 T cells in Susac syndrome. After extraction with the RNeasy kit, roughly 0.5 to 1 ug of the RNA was reverse transcribed using random hexamers. Each CDR3 protein is one row after TCRdb ran MiXCR on the immunoSEQ multiplex PCR reads. The data hold 150,000 or so distinct CDR3 sequences, with less than 95% observed a single time. The material sequenced was CD4+ T cells from PBMCs. These receptors originate from a human donor with multiple sclerosis.

The V gene is TRBV20-1, the J gene TRBJ2-3, with TRBD2 as a possible D gene (5 bases). Germline V lookup: CDR1 DFQATT, CDR2 SNEGSKA (reference sequence). Trimming removed 6 bases at V and 5 bases at J, with 15 bases between. The CDR3 has 13 residues. The CDR3 here is CSAPGSGQDTQYF. The CDR3 nucleotides read TGCAGTGCGCCGGGGTCGGGCCAAGATACGCAGTATTTT.

The CDR3 sequence: CASSPAGHFGKLFF. The CDR3 coding sequence is TGTGCCAGCAGCCCGGCCGGACATTTCGGAAAACTGTTTTTT. The J gene is TRBJ1-4, the V gene TRBV7-9, with a weak D call TRBD1 (5 bases). The CDR3 is made up of 14 amino acids. Trimming removed 5 bases from V and 10 bases from J, with 17 bases in between. Germline CDR1 and CDR2: SEHNR and FQNEAQ (reference sequence).

The gene calls are TRBV4-1 and TRBJ2-5; D is undetermined. Germline values: CDR1 MGHRA, CDR2 YSYEKL. Trimming removed 2 bases at V and 5 bases at J, with 6 bases between. This CDR3 is built from 12 residues. CDR3 loop: CASSQLGETQYF. The DNA of the CDR3 is TGCGCCAGCAGCCAATTAGGGGAGACCCAGTACTTC.

This chain links TRBV18 with TRBJ1-4, with D possibly matching TRBD1 (6 bases). Trimming cost V 1 base and J 0 bases, with 6 bases left between them. In germline, CDR1 is KGHSH, CDR2 LQKENI. The CDR3 is 15 amino acids. The CDR3 coding sequence is TGTGCCAGCTCACCACGGGGGCCAACTAATGAAAAACTGTTTTTT. Amino acids: CASSPRGPTNEKLFF. The full variable domain, its missing parts supplied by reference TRBV18 and TRBJ1-4, is NAGVMQNPRHLVRRRGQEARLRCSPMKGHSHVYWYRQLPEEGLKFMVYLQKENIIDESGMPKERFSAEFPKEGPSILRIQQVVRGDSAAYFCASSPRGPTNEKLFFGSGTQLSVL.

The rearrangement links TRBV25-1 to TRBJ1-5; D gene ambiguous. The CDR3 extends over 10 amino acids. CDR1 is MGHDK, CDR2 SYGVNS, per germline. V lost 10 bases to trimming and J lost 6 bases, with 7 bases between them. The CDR3 DNA sequence: TGTGCCATCCATTTTCAGCCCCAGCATTTT. Its protein is CAIHFQPQHF.

This clonotype was counted a single time. The chain links TRBV19 to TRBJ1-5; D is possibly TRBD1 (6 bases). The CDR3 sequence is 15 residues long. Germline-derived CDR1 and CDR2 are LNHDA and SQIVND (reference sequence). Trimming removed 5 bases from V and 5 bases from J, with 16 bases in between. The CDR3 coding sequence is TGTGCCAGTAGTTACGCGGGGGGCGCGGATCAGCCCCAGCATTTT. Translated: CASSYAGGADQPQHF.

This rearrangement joins TRBV7-2 to TRBJ1-1; D is unclear. This CDR3 is 14 amino acids long. Germline V CDR1 and CDR2: SGHTA, FQGNSA. V was shortened by 8 bases and J by 1 base, with 14 bases between the two germline ends. In nucleotides, the CDR3 is TGTGCCAGCCTCCGTGGCGCAGCGAACACTGAAGCTTTCTTT. Residues: CASLRGAANTEAFF.

The chain recombines TRBV7-2 with TRBJ2-5; D gene unclear. Germline-derived CDR1 and CDR2 are SGHTA and FQGNSA. This CDR3 is 14 amino acids long. V was shortened by 3 bases and J by 3 bases, with 11 bases between the two germline ends. Here the CDR3 DNA reads TGTGCCAGCAGCTTGGTCCTAGGGAAAGAGACCCAGTACTTC. Amino acids: CASSLVLGKETQYF. Full variable domain (rest looked up from reference TRBV7-2 and TRBJ2-5): GAGVSQSPSNKVTEKGKDVELRCDPISGHTALYWYRQSLGQGLEFLIYFQGNSAPDKSGLPSDRFSAERTGGSVSTLTIQRTQQEDSAVYLCASSLVLGKETQYFGPGTRLLVL.

This clonotype was counted only a few times. The gene calls are TRBV10-3 and TRBJ2-5; 8 bases are shared with TRBD2. With 0 bases clipped from V and 2 bases from J, the junction kept 8 bases outside the gene matches. Germline V gives CDR1 ENHRY, CDR2 SYGVKD. The CDR3 covers 17 residues. Here the CDR3 reads CAISESSGITGQETQYF. The CDR3 DNA is TGTGCCATCAGTGAGTCTAGCGGGATAACGGGGCAAGAGACCCAGTACTTC.

The chain employs TRBV6-5 and TRBJ1-2; D is unresolved. This CDR3 region has 13 residues. CDR1 is MNHEY and CDR2 is SVGAGI in the germline V gene. Trimming stripped 3 bases from V and 4 bases from J, with 9 bases between. The DNA of the CDR3 is TGTGCCAGCAGTTATCGGGAGGGCTATGGCTACACCTTC. It translates to CASSYREGYGYTF.

The chain uses TRBV10-1 and TRBJ2-5; D possibly corresponds to TRBD2 (6 bases). Germline V lookup: CDR1 WNHNN, CDR2 SYGVQD (reference sequence). This CDR3 has 13 amino acids. Trimming took 4 bases from V and 2 from J, leaving 8 bases between them. The CDR3 coding sequence is TGCGCCAGCAGTGTGGGGACTCAAGAGACCCAGTACTTC. As protein: CASSVGTQETQYF.